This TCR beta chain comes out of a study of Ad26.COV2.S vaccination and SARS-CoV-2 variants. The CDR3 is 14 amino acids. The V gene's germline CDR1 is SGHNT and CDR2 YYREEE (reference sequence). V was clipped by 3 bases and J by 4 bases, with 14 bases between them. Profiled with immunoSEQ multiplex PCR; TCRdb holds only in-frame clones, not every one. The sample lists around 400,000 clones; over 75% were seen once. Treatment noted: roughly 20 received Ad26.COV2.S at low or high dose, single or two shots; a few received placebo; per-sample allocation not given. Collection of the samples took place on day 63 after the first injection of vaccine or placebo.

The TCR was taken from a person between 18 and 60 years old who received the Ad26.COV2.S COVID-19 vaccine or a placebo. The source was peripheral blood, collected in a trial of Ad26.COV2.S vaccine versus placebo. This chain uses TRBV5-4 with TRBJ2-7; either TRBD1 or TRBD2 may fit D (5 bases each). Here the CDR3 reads CASSYRNGDYEQYF. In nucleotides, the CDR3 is TGTGCCAGCAGCTACAGGAACGGGGATTACGAGCAGTACTTC. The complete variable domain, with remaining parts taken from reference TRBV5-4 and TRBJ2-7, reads ETGVTQSPTHLIKTRGQQVTLRCSSQSGHNTVSWYQQALGQGPQFIFQYYREEENGRGNFPPRFSGLQFPNYSSELNVNALELDDSALYLCASSYRNGDYEQYFGPGTRLTVT.